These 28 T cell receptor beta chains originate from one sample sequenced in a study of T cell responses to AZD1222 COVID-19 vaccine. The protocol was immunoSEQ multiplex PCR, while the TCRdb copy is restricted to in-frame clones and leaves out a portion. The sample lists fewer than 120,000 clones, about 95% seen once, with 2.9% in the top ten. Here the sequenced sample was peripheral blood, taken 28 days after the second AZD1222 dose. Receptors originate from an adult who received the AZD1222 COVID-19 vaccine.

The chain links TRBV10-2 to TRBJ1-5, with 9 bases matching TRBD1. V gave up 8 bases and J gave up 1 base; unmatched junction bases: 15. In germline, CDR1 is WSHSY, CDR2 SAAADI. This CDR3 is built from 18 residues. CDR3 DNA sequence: TGCGCCAGCTCACCCTTTTTACAGGGGGCAGACAGCAATCAGCCCCAGCATTTT. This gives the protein CASSPFLQGADSNQPQHF.

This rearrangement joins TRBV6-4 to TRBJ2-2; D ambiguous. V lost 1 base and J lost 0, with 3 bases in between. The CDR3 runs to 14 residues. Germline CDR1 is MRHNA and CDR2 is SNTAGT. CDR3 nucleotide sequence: TGTGCCAGCAGTGACTATGCGAACACCGGGGAGCTGTTTTTT. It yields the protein CASSDYANTGELFF.

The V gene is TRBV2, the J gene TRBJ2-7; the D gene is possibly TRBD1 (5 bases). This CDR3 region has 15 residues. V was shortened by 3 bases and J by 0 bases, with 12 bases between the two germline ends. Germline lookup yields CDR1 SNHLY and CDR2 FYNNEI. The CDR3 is CASSDDSRSSYEQYF. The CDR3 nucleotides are TGTGCCAGCAGTGACGACAGCCGAAGCTCCTACGAGCAGTACTTC.

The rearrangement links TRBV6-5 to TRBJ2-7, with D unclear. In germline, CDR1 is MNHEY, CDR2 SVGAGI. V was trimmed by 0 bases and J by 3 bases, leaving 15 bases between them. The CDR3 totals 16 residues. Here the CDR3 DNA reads TGTGCCAGCAGTTACTCGAATCTCCCCAGGCTCTACGAGCAGTACTTC. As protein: CASSYSNLPRLYEQYF.

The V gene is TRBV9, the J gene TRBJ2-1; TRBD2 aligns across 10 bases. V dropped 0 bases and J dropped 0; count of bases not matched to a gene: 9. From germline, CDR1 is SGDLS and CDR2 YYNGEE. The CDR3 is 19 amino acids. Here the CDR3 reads CASSVVSSGGLSSYNEQFF. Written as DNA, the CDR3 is TGTGCCAGCAGCGTAGTATCTAGCGGGGGTTTAAGCTCCTACAATGAGCAGTTCTTC.

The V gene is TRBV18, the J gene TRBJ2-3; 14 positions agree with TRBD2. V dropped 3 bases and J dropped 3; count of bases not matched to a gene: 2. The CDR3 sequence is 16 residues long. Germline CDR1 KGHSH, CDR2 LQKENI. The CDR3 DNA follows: TGTGCCAGCTCACCGGGACTAGCGGGAGTGACAGATACGCAGTATTTT. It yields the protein CASSPGLAGVTDTQYF.

The CDR3 protein is CASSLPDSRTEAFF. The DNA for the CDR3 is TGTGCCAGCAGTTTACCGGACAGCCGCACTGAAGCTTTCTTT. The rearrangement joins TRBV7-9 to TRBJ1-1; D is perhaps TRBD1 (6 bases). CDR3 length equals 14 residues. Trimming took 6 bases from V and 4 from J, leaving 15 bases between them. Germline V gene sequence: CDR1 SEHNR, CDR2 FQNEAQ (reference sequence).

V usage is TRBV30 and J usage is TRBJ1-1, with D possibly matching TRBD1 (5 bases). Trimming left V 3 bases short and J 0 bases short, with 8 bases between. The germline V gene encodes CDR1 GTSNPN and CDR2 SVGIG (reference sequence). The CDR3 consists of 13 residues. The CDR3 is CAWRQGMNTEAFF. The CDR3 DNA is TGTGCCTGGAGGCAGGGAATGAACACTGAAGCTTTCTTT. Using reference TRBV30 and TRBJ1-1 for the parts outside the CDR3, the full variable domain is SQTIHQWPATLVQPVGSPLSLECTVEGTSNPNLYWYRQAAGRGLQLLFYSVGIGQISSEVPQNLSASRPQDRQFILSSKKLLLSDSGFYLCAWRQGMNTEAFFGQGTRLTVV.

For the CDR3, the DNA is TGTGCCAGCAGAGTACAGGGGGCCAAAGGTGAAAAACTGTTTTTT. Translated, it gives CASRVQGAKGEKLFF. The V and J genes are TRBV2 and TRBJ1-4, with 9 bases matching TRBD1. Germline V CDR1 and CDR2: SNHLY, FYNNEI. V was pared by 6 bases and J by 7 bases, with 9 bases of the junction left unmatched. The CDR3 runs to 15 residues.

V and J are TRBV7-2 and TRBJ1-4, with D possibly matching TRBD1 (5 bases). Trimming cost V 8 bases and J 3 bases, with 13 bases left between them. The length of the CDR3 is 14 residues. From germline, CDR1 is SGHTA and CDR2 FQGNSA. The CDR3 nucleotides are TGTGCCAGCGGCGACGGGACCGCTAATGAAAAACTGTTTTTT. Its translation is CASGDGTANEKLFF.

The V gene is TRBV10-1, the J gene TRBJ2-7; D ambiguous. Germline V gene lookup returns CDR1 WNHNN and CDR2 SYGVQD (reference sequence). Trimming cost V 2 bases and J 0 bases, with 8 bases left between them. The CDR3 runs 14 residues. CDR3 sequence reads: CASSERPNSYEQYF. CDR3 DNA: TGCGCCAGCAGTGAGCGGCCGAACTCCTACGAGCAGTACTTC.

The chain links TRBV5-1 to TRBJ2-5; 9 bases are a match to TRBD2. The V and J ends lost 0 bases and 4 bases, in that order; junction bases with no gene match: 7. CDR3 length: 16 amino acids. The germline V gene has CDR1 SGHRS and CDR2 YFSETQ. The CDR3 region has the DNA TGCGCCAGCAGCTTGGGCGTAATGGGACTAGCAGAGACCCAGTACTTC. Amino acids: CASSLGVMGLAETQYF. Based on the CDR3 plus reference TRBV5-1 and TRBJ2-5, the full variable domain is KAGVTQTPRYLIKTRGQQVTLSCSPISGHRSVSWYQQTPGQGLQFLFEYFSETQRNKGNFPGRFSGRQFSNSRSEMNVSTLELGDSALYLCASSLGVMGLAETQYFGPGTRLLVL.

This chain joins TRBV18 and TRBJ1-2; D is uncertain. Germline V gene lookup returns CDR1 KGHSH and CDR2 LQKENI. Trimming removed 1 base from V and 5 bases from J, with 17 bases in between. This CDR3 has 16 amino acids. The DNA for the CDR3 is TGTGCCAGCTCACCACAAGATCCAGAAGGAGGATATGGCTACACCTTC. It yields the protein CASSPQDPEGGYGYTF.

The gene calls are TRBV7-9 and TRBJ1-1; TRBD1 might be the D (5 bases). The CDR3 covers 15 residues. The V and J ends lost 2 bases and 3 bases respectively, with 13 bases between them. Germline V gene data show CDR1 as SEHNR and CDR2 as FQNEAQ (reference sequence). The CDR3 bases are TGTGCCAGCAGCTTACTGACGGGGGGACACACTGAAGCTTTCTTT. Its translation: CASSLLTGGHTEAFF.

Written as DNA, the CDR3 is TGTGCCAGCTCACCCGGGGGGACGGCTAACTATGGCTACACCTTC. It is translated as CASSPGGTANYGYTF. V usage is TRBV18 and J usage is TRBJ1-2, with D perhaps TRBD1 (5 bases). V was clipped by 3 bases and J by 0 bases, with 11 bases between them. The CDR3 has 15 residues. Germline V CDR1 and CDR2: KGHSH, LQKENI.

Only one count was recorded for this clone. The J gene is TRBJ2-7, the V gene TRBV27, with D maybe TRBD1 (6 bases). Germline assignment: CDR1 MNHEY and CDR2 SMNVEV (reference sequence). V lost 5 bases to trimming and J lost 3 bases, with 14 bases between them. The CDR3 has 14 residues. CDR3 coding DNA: TGTGCCAGCAGTGTAGATTGGGGGCTCTACGAGCAGTACTTC. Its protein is CASSVDWGLYEQYF.

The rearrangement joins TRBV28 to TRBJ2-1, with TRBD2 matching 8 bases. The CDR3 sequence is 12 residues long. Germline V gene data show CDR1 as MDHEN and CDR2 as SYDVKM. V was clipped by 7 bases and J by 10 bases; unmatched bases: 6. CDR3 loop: CASNRGGLEQFF. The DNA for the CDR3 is TGTGCCAGCAACCGCGGGGGGTTAGAGCAGTTCTTC.

CDR3 coding DNA: TGTGCCAGCACCCGACAGGGGAGTTGCTACGATGAGCAGTTCTTC. Its translation: CASTRQGSCYDEQFF. V is TRBV21-1 and J is TRBJ2-1; the table's D call TRBD1 went unverified against the DNA. TRBV21-1 constitutes a pseudogene. The CDR3 totals 15 residues.

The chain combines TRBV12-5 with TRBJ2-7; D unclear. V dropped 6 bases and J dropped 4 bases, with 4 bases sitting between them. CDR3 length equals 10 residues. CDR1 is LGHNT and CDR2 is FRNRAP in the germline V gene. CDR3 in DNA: TGTGCTAGTGGCGGGTACGAGCAGTACTTC. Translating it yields CASGGYEQYF.

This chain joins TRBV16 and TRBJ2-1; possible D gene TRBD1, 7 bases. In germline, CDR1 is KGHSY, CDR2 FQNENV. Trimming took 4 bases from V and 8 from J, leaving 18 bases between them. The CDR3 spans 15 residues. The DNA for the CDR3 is TGTGCCAGCAGCCCCAACAGGGGAGGAGGGTATGAGCAGTTCTTC. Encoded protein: CASSPNRGGGYEQFF.

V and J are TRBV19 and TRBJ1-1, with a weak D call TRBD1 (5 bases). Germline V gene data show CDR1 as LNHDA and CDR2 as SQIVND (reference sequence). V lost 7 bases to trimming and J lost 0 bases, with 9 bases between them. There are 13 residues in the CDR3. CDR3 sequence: CASTRDLNTEAFF. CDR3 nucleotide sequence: TGTGCCAGTACCAGGGACCTGAACACTGAAGCTTTCTTT.

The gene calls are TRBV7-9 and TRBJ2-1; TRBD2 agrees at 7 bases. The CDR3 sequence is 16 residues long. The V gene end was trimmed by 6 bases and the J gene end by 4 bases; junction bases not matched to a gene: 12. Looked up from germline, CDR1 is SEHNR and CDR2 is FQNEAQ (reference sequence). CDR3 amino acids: CASRTPGGGVYNEQFF. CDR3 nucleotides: TGTGCCAGCAGAACCCCCGGCGGGGGAGTATACAATGAGCAGTTCTTC. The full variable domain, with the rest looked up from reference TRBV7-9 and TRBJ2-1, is DTGVSQNPRHKITKRGQNVTFRCDPISEHNRLYWYRQTLGQGPEFLTYFQNEAQLEKSRLLSDRFSAERPKGSFSTLEIQRTEQGDSAMYLCASRTPGGGVYNEQFFGPGTRLTVL.

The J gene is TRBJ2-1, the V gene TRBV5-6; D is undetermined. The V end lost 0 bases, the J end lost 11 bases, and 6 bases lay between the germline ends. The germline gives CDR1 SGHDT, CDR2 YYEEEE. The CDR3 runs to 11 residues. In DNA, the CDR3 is TGTGCCAGCAGCTTGGATTTCAAGCAGTTCTTC. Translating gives CASSLDFKQFF.

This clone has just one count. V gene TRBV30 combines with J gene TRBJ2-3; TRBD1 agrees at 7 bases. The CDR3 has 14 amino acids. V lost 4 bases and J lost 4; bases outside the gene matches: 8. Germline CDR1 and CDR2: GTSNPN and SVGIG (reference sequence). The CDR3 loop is CAWTKGAGADTQYF. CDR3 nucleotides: TGTGCCTGGACCAAGGGGGCAGGCGCAGATACGCAGTATTTT.

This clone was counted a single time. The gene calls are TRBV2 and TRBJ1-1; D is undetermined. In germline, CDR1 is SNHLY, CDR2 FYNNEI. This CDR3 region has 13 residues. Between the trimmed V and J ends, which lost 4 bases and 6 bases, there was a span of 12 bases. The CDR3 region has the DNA TGTGCCAGCAGTGCCTTGAGTGAGGCTGAAGCTTTCTTT. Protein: CASSALSEAEAFF.

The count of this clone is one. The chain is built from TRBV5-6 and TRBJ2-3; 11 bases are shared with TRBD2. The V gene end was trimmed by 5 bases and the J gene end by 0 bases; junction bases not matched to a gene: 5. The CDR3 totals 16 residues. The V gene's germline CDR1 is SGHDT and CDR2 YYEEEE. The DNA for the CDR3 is TGTGCCAGCAGTCAGAGACTAGCGGGAAGCACAGATACGCAGTATTTT. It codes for CASSQRLAGSTDTQYF.

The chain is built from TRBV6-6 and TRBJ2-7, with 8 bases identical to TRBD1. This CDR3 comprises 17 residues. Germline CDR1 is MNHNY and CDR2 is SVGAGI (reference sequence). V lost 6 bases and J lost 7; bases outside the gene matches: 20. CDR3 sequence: CASSRERQGAAASEQYF. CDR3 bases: TGTGCCAGCAGCCGAGAGCGTCAGGGGGCGGCCGCTAGTGAGCAGTACTTC.

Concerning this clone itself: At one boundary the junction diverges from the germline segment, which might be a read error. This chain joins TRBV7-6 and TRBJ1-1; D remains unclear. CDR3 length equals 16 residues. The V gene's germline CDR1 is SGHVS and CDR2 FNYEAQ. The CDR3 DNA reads TGTGCCAGCAGCTTAACGGTCTTATCTACTAACACTGAGGCTTTCTTT. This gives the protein CASSLTVLSTNTEAFF.